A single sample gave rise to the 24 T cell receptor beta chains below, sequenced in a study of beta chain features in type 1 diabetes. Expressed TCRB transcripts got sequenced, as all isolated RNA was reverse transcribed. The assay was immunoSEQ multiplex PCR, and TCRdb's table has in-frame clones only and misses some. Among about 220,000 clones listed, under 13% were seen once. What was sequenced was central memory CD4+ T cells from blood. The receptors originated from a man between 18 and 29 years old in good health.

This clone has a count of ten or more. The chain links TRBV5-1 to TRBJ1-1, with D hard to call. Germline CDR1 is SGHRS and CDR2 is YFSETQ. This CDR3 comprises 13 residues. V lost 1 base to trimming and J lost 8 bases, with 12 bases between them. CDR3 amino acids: CASSLWTSEEAFF. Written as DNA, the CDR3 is TGCGCCAGCAGCTTGTGGACCTCTGAAGAAGCTTTCTTT.

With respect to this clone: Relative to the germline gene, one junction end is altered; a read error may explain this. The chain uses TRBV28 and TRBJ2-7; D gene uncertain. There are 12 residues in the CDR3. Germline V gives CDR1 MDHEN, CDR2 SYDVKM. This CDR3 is CASGFMGYEQYF. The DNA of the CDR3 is TGTGCCAGCGGTTTTATGGGGTACGAGCAGTACTTC.

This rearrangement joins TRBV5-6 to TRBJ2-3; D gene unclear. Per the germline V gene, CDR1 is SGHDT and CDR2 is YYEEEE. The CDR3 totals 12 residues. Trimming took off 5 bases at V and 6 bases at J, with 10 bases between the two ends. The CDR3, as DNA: TGTGCCAGCAGTTTGACCCTGGATACGCAGTATTTT. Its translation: CASSLTLDTQYF.

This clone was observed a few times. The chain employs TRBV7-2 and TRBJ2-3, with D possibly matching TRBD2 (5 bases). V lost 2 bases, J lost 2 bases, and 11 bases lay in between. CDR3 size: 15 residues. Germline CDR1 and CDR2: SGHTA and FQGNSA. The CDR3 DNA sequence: TGTGCCAGCAGCTTAAGGCTAGCCGACACAGATACGCAGTATTTT. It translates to CASSLRLADTDTQYF.

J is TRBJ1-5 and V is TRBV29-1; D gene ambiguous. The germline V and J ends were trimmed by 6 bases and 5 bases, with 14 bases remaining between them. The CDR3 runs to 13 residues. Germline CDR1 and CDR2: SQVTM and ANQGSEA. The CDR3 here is CSVATRSHQPQHF. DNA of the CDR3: TGCAGCGTCGCGACGAGAAGCCATCAGCCCCAGCATTTT.

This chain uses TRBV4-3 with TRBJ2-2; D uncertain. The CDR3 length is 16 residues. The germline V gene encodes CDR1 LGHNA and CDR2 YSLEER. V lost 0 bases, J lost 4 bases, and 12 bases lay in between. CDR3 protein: CASSQDWGFATGELFF. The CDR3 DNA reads TGCGCCAGCAGCCAAGACTGGGGTTTTGCCACCGGGGAGCTGTTTTTT.

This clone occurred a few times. Here the CDR3 DNA reads TGTGCCAGCAGCTTCGGCAGCTTCTACGAGCAGTACTTC. This codes for CASSFGSFYEQYF. This chain links TRBV7-9 with TRBJ2-7; D unclear. CDR3 length equals 13 residues. Germline loops: CDR1 SEHNR, CDR2 FQNEAQ (reference sequence). V lost 3 bases and J 3 bases, leaving 9 bases between the germline ends. Full variable domain (outside the CDR3, taken from reference TRBV7-9 and TRBJ2-7): DTGVSQNPRHKITKRGQNVTFRCDPISEHNRLYWYRQTLGQGPEFLTYFQNEAQLEKSRLLSDRFSAERPKGSFSTLEIQRTEQGDSAMYLCASSFGSFYEQYFGPGTRLTVT.

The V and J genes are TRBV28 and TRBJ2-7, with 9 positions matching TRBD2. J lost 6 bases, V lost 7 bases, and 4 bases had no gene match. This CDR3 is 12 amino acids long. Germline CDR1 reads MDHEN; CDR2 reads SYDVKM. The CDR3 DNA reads TGTGCCAGCACCGGACTAGCGCGCGAGCAGTACTTC. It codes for CASTGLAREQYF.

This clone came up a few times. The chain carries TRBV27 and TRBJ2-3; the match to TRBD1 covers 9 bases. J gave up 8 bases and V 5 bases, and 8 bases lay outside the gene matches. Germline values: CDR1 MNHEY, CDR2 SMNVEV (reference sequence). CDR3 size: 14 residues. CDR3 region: CASSGGQGSGTQYF. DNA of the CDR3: TGTGCCAGCAGTGGGGGACAGGGATCGGGTACGCAGTATTTT.

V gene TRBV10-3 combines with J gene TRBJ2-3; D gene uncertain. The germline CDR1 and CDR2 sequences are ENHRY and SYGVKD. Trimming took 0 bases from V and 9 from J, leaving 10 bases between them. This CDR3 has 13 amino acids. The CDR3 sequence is CAISESQTFTQYF. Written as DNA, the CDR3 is TGTGCCATCAGTGAGTCCCAGACTTTCACGCAGTATTTT.

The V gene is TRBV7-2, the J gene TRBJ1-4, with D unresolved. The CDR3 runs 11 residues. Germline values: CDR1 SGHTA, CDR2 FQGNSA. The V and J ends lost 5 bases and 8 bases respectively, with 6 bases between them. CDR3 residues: CASSGSEKLFF. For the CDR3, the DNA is TGTGCCAGCAGCGGCTCGGAAAAACTGTTTTTT.

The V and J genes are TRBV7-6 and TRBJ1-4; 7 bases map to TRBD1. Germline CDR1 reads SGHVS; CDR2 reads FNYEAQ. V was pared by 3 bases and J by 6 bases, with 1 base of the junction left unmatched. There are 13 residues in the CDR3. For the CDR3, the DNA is TGTGCCAGCAGCTTCGACAGGGATGAAAAACTGTTTTTT. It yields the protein CASSFDRDEKLFF. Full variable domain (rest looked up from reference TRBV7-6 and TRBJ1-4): GAGVSQSPRYKVTKRGQDVALRCDPISGHVSLYWYRQALGQGPEFLTYFNYEAQQDKSGLPNDRFSAERPEGSISTLTIQRTEQRDSAMYRCASSFDRDEKLFFGSGTQLSVL.

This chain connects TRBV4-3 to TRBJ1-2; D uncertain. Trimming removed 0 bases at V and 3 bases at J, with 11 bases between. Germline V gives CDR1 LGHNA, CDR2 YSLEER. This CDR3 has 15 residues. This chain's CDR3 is CASSQDTRSDYGYTF. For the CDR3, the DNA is TGCGCCAGCAGCCAAGATACTCGATCTGACTATGGCTACACCTTC.

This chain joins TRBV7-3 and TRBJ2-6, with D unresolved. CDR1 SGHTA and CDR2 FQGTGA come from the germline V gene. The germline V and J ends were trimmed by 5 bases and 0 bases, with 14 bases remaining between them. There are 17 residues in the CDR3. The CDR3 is CASSPQYGYSGANVLTF. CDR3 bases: TGTGCCAGCAGCCCTCAATACGGGTACTCTGGGGCCAACGTCCTGACTTTC. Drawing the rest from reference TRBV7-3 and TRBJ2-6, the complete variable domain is GAGVSQTPSNKVTEKGKYVELRCDPISGHTALYWYRQSLGQGPEFLIYFQGTGAADDSGLPNDRFFAVRPEGSVSTLKIQRTERGDSAVYLCASSPQYGYSGANVLTFGAGSRLTVL.

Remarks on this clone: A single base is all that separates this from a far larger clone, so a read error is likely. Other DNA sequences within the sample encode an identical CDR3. The CDR3, as DNA: TGTGCCAGCAGCTGGTACCAAGAGACCCAGTACTTC. It is translated as CASSWYQETQYF. The chain links TRBV7-3 to TRBJ2-5, with no clear D. Germline CDR1 is SGHTA and CDR2 is FQGTGA. CDR3 length: 12 amino acids. V shed 4 bases and J shed 0 bases, with 3 bases lying between them.

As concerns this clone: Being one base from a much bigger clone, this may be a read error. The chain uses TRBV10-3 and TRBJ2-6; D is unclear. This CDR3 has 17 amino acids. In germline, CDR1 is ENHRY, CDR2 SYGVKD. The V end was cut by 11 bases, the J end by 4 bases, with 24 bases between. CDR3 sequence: CAPLFGPNLGGANVLTF. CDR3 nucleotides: TGTGCCCCCCTCTTCGGACCCAACCTGGGGGGGGCCAACGTCCTGACTTTC.

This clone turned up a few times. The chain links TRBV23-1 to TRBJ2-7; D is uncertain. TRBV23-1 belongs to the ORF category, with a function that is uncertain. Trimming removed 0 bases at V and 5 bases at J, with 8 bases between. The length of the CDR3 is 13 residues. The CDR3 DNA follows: TGCGCCAGCAGTCAATCTGGATTCAACGAGCAGTACTTC. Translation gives CASSQSGFNEQYF.

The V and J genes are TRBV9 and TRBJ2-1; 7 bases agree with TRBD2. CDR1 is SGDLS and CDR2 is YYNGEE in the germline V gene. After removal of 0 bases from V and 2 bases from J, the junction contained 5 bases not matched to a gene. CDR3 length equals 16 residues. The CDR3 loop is CASSVDGGRTYNEQFF. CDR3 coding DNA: TGTGCCAGCAGCGTAGATGGCGGGAGAACCTACAATGAGCAGTTCTTC. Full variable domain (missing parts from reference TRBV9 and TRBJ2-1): DSGVTQTPKHLITATGQRVTLRCSPRSGDLSVYWYQQSLDQGLQFLIQYYNGEERAKGNILERFSAQQFPDLHSELNLSSLELGDSALYFCASSVDGGRTYNEQFFGPGTRLTVL.

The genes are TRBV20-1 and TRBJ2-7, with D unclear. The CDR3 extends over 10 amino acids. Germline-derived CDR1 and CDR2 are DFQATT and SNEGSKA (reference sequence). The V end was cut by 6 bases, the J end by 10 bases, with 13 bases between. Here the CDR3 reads CSAVRQEQYF. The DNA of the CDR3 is TGCAGTGCCGTACGACAAGAACAGTACTTC.

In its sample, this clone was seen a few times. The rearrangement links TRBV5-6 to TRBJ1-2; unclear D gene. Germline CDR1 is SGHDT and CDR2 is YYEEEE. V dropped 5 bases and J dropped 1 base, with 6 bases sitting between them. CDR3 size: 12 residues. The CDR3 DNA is TGTGCCAGCAGTCGGGTTAACTATGGCTACACCTTC. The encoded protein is CASSRVNYGYTF.

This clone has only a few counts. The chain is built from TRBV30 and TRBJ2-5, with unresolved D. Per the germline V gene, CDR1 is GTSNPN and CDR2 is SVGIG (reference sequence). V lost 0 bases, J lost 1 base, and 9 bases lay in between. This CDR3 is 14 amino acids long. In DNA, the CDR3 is TGTGCCTGGAGTGTAAGGCAGCCCCAAGAGACCCAGTACTTC. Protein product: CAWSVRQPQETQYF.

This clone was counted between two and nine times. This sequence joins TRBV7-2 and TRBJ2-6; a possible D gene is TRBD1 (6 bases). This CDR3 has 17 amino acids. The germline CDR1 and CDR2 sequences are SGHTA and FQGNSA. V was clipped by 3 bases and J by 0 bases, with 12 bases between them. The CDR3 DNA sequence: TGTGCCAGCAGCTTGCAGGGGAGAAGCTCTGGGGCCAACGTCCTGACTTTC. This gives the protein CASSLQGRSSGANVLTF.

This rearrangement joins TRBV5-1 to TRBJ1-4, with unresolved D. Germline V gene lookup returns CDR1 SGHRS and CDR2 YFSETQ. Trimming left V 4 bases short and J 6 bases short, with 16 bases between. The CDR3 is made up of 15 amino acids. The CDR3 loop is CASSLKGSSDEKLFF. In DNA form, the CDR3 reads TGCGCCAGCAGCCTGAAAGGGAGTTCGGATGAAAAACTGTTTTTT. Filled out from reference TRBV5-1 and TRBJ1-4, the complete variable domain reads KAGVTQTPRYLIKTRGQQVTLSCSPISGHRSVSWYQQTPGQGLQFLFEYFSETQRNKGNFPGRFSGRQFSNSRSEMNVSTLELGDSALYLCASSLKGSSDEKLFFGSGTQLSVL.

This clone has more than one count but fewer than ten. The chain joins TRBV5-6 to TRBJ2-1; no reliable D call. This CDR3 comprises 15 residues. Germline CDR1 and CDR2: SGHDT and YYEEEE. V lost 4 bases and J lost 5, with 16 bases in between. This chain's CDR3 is CASSTPTGGHNEQFF. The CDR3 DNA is TGTGCCAGCAGCACTCCTACCGGCGGTCACAATGAGCAGTTCTTC.